In its sample, the clone carrying this TCR beta chain was seen a few times. What it binds is not known. Expressed TCRB transcripts got sequenced, as all isolated RNA was reverse transcribed. The table came from immunoSEQ multiplex PCR; TCRdb's copy has only in-frame clones and leaves some out. The table records over 200,000 clones, roughly 10% of them present only once. Blood was collected once per donor into heparin, averaging about 116 mL. These data belong to a study of beta chain features in type 1 diabetes. Whole-study context: Patients did not differ from healthy donors in age, gender or cell yield.

Germline-derived CDR1 and CDR2 are SGHNT and YYREEE (reference sequence). The CDR3 contains 14 residues. V lost 6 bases to trimming and J lost 7 bases; unmatched junction nucleotides: 6. Study findings and constraints: Across all four CD4+ subsets, people with type 1 diabetes showed modestly shorter TCRB CDR3s. Patients and controls would share equally any PCR tilt toward shorter templates.

The sequenced sample consisted of naive CD4+ T cells from blood. The V call is TRBV5-4, the J call TRBJ1-6; 8 nucleotides agree with TRBD1. The receptor was isolated from a man between 25 and 39 years old with type 1 diabetes. CDR3 DNA sequence: TGTGCCAGCAATCTCCGACAGGGGAATTCACCCCTCCACTTT. Protein: CASNLRQGNSPLHF.